The T cell receptor beta chain described here comes from a study of graft-versus-host responses after intestinal transplantation. Study-wide findings and caveats: Circulating GvH clone levels at their peak were associated with HvG declines (early post-transplant). Some patients had graft-donor T cell macrochimerism, and their allografts showed high graft-versus-host to host-versus-graft clonal ratios.

Trimming stripped 2 bases from V and 2 bases from J, with 16 bases between. The CDR3 length is 17 residues. Germline lookup yields CDR1 SGDLS and CDR2 YYNGEE. A note on this clone: Its antigen remains unidentified.

Profiling relied on immunoSEQ multiplex PCR, and the TCRdb table lists in-frame clones only, not all of them. The data contain fewer than 45,000 clones, around 94% of them seen just once; the ten biggest clones take up roughly 0.8%. The TCR originated in a human patient who received an intestinal transplant, so some T cells may come from the graft donor. This chain uses TRBV9 with TRBJ1-4; D may be TRBD1 (6 bases). Sequenced here: PBMCs, sampled 16 days after intestinal transplant. The DNA of the CDR3 is TGTGCCAGCAGCGTTAGTGGGGGGGCAACGACTAATGAAAAACTGTTTTTT. It codes for CASSVSGGATTNEKLFF.